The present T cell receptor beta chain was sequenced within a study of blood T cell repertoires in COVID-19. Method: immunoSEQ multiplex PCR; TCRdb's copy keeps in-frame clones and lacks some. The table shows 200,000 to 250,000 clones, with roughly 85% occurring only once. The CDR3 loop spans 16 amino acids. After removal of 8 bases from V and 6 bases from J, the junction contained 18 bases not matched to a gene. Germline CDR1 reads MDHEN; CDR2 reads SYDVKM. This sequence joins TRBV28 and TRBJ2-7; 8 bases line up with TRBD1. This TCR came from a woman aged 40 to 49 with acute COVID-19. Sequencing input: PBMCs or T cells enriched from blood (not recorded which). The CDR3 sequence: CASSSHPGGGGSEQYF. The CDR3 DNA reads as TGTGCCAGCTCCTCTCACCCAGGGGGCGGCGGATCCGAGCAGTACTTC. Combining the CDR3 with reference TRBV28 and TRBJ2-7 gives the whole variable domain DVKVTQSSRYLVKRTGEKVFLECVQDMDHENMFWYRQDPGLGLRLIYFSYDVKMKEKGDIPEGYSVSREKKERFSLILESASTNQTSMYLCASSSHPGGGGSEQYFGPGTRLTVT.